Detailed here is one T cell receptor beta chain. Its antigen is not identified. The data are from a study of CXCR3-negative and CXCR3-positive naive CD8 T cells. The germline gives CDR1 LGHNA, CDR2 YNFKEQ. There are 15 residues in the CDR3. The authors prepared UMI-labeled TRB cDNA libraries by 5' RACE. TCRdb re-called the 5' RACE reads and catalogs CDR3 proteins one per entry, DNA excluded. This listing includes around 160,000 distinct CDR3 sequences. Whole-study results and caveats: Naive cells positive for CXCR3 carried more hydrophobic TRB CDR3s than CXCR3-negative ones.

The J gene is TRBJ1-1, the V gene TRBV4-2; TCRdb gives TRBD1 as the D gene, but with no DNA this cannot be confirmed. What was sequenced was naive CXCR3+ CD8+ T cells from blood. As for subset: CD45RO-CCR7+CD27+CD95- naive CD8+ T cells expressing CXCR3 (TNR3+). The receptor was derived from a human donor in good health. Some clones in this sample may be carry-over from other donors' samples. The CDR3: CASSQGMGENTEAFF.